Listed below are T cell receptor beta chains from one sample, sequenced in a study of cytomegalovirus exposure and HLA in healthy donors. Libraries were prepared by immunoSEQ multiplex PCR; TCRdb keeps only in-frame clonotypes and omits some of them. The sample has fewer than 120,000 clones; roughly 86% are singletons. Sequencing input: PBMCs. These receptors came from a man between 40 and 49 years old in good health and CMV-seronegative. The CDR3 runs from the conserved cysteine through the conserved F or W. Each record gives: V gene, J gene, clone size, D gene, CDR3 DNA, CDR3 protein. The D gene is left open where the match is weak. The size entry is marked missing in some rows and otherwise reads once, few, many or a size class.

>TRBV7-2|TRBJ1-4|-|TRBD1
TGTGCCAGCAGCCAAACAGGGGTTGATGAAAAACTGTTTTTT
CASSQTGVDEKLFF
>TRBV6-1|TRBJ2-7|-|-
TGTGCCAGCAGTGAAGAGACGCAAGGAGCCTACGAGCAGTACTTC
CASSEETQGAYEQYF
>TRBV5-4|TRBJ1-2|-|-
TGTGCCGGCAGCCCGGACGGGGGCTATGGCTACACCTTC
CAGSPDGGYGYTF
>TRBV5-1|TRBJ2-5|-|-
TGCGCCAGCAGCGGAGGGGGAGGGGGGACCGAGACCCAGTACTTC
CASSGGGGGTETQYF
>TRBV2|TRBJ1-2|-|-
TGTGCCAGCAGTGGCGAGGAACGGGGCTACACCTTC
CASSGEERGYTF
>TRBV2|TRBJ1-2|-|-
TGTGCCAGCTTGGGGGCCGCAGTGAACTATGGCTACACCTTC
CASLGAAVNYGYTF
>TRBV19|TRBJ2-7|-|-
TGTGCCAGTAGTTCACAGCTTCGCTCCTACGAGCAGTACTTC
CASSSQLRSYEQYF
>TRBV5-1|TRBJ1-1|-|-
TGCGCCAGCACTCTGGGGACAAGGAACACTGAAGCTTTCTTT
CASTLGTRNTEAFF
>TRBV6-5|TRBJ2-3|-|-
TGTGCCAGCAGTTACTCGAGGACACATTACGGTACGCAGTATTTT
CASSYSRTHYGTQYF
>TRBV7-9|TRBJ1-4|-|TRBD1
TGTGCCAGCAGTCGGGACAGGGCTAATGAAAAACTGTTTTTT
CASSRDRANEKLFF
>TRBV19|TRBJ1-6|-|-
TGTGCCAGTAGCCAGGGTAGCGGATCACCCCTCCACTTT
CASSQGSGSPLHF
>TRBV5-5|TRBJ1-4|-|-
TGTGCCAGCAGCTTATCGGGCAGGGCTGATGAAAAACTGTTTTTT
CASSLSGRADEKLFF
>TRBV2|TRBJ2-4|once|TRBD2
TGTGCCACCGGGGGGGGCGAGGGGAACATTCAGTACTTC
CATGGGEGNIQYF
>TRBV10-3|TRBJ1-2|once|TRBD1
TGTGCCATTAAGGACAGGATGCCCTATGGCTACACCTTC
CAIKDRMPYGYTF